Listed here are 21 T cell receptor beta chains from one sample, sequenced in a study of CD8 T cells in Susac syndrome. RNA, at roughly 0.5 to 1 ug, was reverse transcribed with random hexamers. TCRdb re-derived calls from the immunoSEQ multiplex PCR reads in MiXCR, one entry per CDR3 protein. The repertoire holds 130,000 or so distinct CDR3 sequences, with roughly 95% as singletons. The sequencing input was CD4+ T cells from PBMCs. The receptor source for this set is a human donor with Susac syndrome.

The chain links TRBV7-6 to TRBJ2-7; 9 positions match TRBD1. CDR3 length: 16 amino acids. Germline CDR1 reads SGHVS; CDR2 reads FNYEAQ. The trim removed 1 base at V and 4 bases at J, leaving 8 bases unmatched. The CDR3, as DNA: TGTGCCAGCAGCTTAGGGGCCGGGACAGGGAGTTACGAGCAGTACTTC. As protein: CASSLGAGTGSYEQYF.

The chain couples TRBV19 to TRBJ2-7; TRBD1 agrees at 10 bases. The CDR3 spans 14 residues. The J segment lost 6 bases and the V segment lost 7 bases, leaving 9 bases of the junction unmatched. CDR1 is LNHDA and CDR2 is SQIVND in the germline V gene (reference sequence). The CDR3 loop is CASMAGTGVFEQYF. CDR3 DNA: TGTGCCAGTATGGCCGGGACAGGGGTATTCGAGCAGTACTTC.

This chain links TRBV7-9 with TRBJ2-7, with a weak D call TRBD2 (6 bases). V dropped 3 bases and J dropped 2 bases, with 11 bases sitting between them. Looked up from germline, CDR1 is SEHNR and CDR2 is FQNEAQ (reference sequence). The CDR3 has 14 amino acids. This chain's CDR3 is CASSLTSGPYEQYF. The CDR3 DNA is TGTGCCAGCAGCTTGACAAGCGGGCCCTACGAGCAGTACTTC.

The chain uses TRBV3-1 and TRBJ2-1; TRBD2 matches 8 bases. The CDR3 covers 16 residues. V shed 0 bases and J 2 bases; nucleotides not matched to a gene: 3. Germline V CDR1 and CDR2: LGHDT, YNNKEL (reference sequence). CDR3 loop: CASSQEGGRTYNEQFF. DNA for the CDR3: TGTGCCAGCAGCCAAGAGGGCGGGAGGACCTACAATGAGCAGTTCTTC.

CDR3 sequence: CATSDSGPGGLNNEQFF. CDR3 nucleotides: TGTGCCACCAGTGACTCCGGACCCGGAGGCCTTAACAATGAGCAGTTCTTC. The rearrangement links TRBV24-1 to TRBJ2-1, with a possible D match to TRBD2 (5 bases). CDR1 and CDR2 (germline): KGHDR, SFDVKD. The CDR3 has 17 amino acids. The V end was cut by 4 bases, the J end by 5 bases, with 20 bases between.

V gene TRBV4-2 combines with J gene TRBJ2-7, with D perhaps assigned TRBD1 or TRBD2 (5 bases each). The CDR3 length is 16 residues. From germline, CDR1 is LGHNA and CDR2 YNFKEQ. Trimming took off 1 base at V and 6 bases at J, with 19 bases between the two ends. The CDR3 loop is CASSQVGAGRSGEQYF. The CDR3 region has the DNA TGTGCCAGCAGCCAAGTAGGGGCAGGGAGATCGGGCGAGCAGTACTTC.

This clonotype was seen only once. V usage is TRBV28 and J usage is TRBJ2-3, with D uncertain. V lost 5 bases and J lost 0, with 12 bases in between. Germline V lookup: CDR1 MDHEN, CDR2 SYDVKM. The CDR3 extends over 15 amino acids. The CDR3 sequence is CASSLRGASTDTQYF. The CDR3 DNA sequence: TGTGCCAGCAGTCTTCGAGGAGCTAGCACAGATACGCAGTATTTT. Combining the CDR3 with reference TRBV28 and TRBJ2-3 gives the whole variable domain DVKVTQSSRYLVKRTGEKVFLECVQDMDHENMFWYRQDPGLGLRLIYFSYDVKMKEKGDIPEGYSVSREKKERFSLILESASTNQTSMYLCASSLRGASTDTQYFGPGTRLTVL.

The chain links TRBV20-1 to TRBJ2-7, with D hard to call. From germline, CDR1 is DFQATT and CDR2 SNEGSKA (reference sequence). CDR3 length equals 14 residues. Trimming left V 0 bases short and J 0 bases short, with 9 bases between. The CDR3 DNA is TGCAGTGCTAGAGACAGGATCTTCTCCTACGAGCAGTACTTC. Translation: CSARDRIFSYEQYF.

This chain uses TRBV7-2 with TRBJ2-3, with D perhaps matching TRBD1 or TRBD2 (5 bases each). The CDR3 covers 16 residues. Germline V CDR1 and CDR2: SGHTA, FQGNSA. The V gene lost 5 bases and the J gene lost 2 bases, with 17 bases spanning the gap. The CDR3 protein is CASSTGTLRSTDTQYF. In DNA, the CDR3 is TGTGCCAGCAGCACTGGGACGCTGAGATCCACAGATACGCAGTATTTT.

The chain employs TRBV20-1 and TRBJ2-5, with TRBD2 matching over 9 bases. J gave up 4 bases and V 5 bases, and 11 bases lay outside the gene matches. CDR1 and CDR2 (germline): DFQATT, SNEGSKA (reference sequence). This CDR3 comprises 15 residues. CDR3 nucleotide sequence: TGCAGTGCTTACTGGGGACTAGCAGTTGGAGAGACCCAGTACTTC. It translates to CSAYWGLAVGETQYF.

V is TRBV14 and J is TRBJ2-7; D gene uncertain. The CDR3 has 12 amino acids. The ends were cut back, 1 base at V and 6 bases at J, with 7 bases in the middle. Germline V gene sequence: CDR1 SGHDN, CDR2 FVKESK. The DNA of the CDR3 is TGTGCCAGCAGCCAAGTAGGTGGCGAGCAGTACTTC. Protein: CASSQVGGEQYF.

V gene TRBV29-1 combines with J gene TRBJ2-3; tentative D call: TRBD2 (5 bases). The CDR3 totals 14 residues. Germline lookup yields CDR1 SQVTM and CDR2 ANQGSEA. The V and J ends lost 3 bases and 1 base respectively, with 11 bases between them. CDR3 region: CSVESGSGTDTQYF. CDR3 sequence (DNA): TGCAGCGTTGAGAGTGGGAGCGGCACAGATACGCAGTATTTT.

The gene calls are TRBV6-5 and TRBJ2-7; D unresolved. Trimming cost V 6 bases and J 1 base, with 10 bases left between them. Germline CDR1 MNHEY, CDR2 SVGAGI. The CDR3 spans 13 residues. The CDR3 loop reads CASSPTASYEQYF. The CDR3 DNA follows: TGTGCCAGCAGCCCCACCGCGTCCTACGAGCAGTACTTC.

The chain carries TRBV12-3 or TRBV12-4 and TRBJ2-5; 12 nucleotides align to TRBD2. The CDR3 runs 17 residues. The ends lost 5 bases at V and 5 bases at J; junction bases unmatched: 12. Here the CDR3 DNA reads TGTGCCAGCAGTCGAGGAGCTAGCGGGAGGGCTGTGGAGACCCAGTACTTC. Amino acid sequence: CASSRGASGRAVETQYF.

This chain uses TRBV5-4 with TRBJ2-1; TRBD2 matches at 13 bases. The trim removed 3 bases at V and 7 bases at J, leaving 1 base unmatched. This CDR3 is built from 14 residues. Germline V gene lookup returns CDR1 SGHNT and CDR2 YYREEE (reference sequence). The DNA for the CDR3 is TGTGCCAGCAGCTGGACTAGCGGGAGTAATGAGCAGTTCTTC. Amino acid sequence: CASSWTSGSNEQFF.

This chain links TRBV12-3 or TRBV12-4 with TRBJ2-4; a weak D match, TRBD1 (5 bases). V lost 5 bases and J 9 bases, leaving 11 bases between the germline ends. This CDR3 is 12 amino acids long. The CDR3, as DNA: TGTGCCAGCAGTCAAGGGGTGAGCATTCAGTACTTC. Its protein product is CASSQGVSIQYF.

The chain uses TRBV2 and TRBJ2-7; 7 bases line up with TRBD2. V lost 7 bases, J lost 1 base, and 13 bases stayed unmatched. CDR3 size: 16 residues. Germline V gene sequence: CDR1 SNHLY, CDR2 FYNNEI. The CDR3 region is CASNYGGSGRSYEQYF. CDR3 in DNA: TGTGCCAGCAATTACGGCGGTAGCGGGCGATCCTACGAGCAGTACTTC.

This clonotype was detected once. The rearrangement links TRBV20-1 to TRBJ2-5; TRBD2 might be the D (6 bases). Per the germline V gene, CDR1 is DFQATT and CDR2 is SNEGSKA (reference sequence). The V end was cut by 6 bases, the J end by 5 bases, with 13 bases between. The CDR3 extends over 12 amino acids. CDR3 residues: CSAPTSEETQYF. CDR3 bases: TGCAGTGCCCCGACTAGTGAGGAGACCCAGTACTTC.

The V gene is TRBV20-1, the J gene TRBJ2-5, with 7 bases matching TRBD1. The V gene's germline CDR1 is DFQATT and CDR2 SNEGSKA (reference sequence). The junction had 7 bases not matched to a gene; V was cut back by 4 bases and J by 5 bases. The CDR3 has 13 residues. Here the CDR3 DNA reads TGCAGTGCTATTACAGGGGTGCGGGAGACCCAGTACTTC. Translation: CSAITGVRETQYF.

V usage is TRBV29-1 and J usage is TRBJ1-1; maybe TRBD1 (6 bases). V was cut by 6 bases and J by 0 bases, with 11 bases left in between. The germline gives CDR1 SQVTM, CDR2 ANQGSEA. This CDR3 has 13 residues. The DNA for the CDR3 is TGCAGCGTCCTTACAGGGTTGAACACTGAAGCTTTCTTT. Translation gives CSVLTGLNTEAFF.

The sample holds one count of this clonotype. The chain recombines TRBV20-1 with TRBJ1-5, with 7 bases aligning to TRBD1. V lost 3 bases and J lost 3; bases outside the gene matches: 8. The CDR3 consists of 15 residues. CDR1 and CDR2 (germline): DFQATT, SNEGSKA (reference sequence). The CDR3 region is CSASPSTGNNQPQHF. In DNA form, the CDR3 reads TGCAGTGCTAGCCCCTCGACAGGGAACAATCAGCCCCAGCATTTT.